This T cell receptor (beta chain) was recovered during a study of blood T cell repertoires in COVID-19 (dated by TCRdb to the early 2020s). With regard to the full study: Samples from collaborators originated in the United States, Italy and Spain and spanned both the acute and convalescent phases of COVID-19. The prospective study material was composed of cDNA or gDNA derived from T cells, B-cell-depleted T cells, or PBMCs. Deeply sampled blood TCRbeta repertoires from subjects exposed to, actively infected with, or recovered from COVID-19 were included in the dataset. The repertoires were made available in a free public database intended to serve as a resource for research on the immune response to SARS-CoV-2. The samples were drawn from the first 160 participants of the ongoing ImmuneRACE study and from 1,254 subjects provided by 6 global collaborators. The sample metadata nearly always contained a de-identified subject ID, COVID-19 status, age in years and sex. HLA class I and class II types, where available, came from metadata supplied by the sample provider rather than from assay-based typing. Overall results and qualifications from the work: The amount of clinical and demographic metadata varied by source and participant and was provided uncurated.

The immunoSEQ Assay, a bias-controlled multiplex PCR, was used to amplify TCRbeta CDR3 regions from genomic DNA. The source study handled its data this way. Within the assay, amplification of reference gene primers was used to estimate how many nucleated cells each sample contained. To quantify the absolute abundance of each unique TCRbeta CDR3 rearrangement, sequence reads were collapsed and filtered. For each sample, productive Simpson clonality was calculated as the square root of Simpson's diversity index across productive rearrangements. This immuneACCESS table, as held by TCRdb, lists in-frame sequences with V and J called but not all clones. Of the missing ones, under half trace to an unresolved V gene in checked studies; the others have no known cause. The D gene and trimming were derived from the DNA, and the V and J assignments and clone size from that table. The sample table holds 350,000 or so clones, of which almost 90% were seen once. In total, the top ten clones hold 6.5% of the sample.

This clone has just one count. The antigen it recognizes is unknown. The sample holds no much larger clone one base away, and base qualities are not on file. Collaborating institutions collected whole blood in K2EDTA tubes following their own protocols. For TCRbeta analysis, collaborator samples were shipped as frozen whole blood, as isolated PBMCs, or as DNA extracted from either sample type. From the cysteine up to the phenylalanine, the CDR3 has a length of 14 residues. The retained sequence is limited to the CDR3, 42 bases, with the frame set at the first base. From the germline V gene, CDR1 is SNHLY and CDR2 is FYNNEI. At the junction V is shortened by 6 bases and J by 6 bases, with 15 bases in between.

The V and J genes are TRBV2 and TRBJ1-5; D gene: possibly TRBD1, on 5 matching bases. The receptor was derived from a man younger than 30 with active or convalescent COVID-19. Sequenced input: peripheral blood. The CDR3 is CASSTGRVAQPQHF. DNA sequence: TGTGCCAGCAGCACCGGCAGGGTGGCTCAGCCCCAGCATTTT.